This T cell receptor (beta chain) emerged from a study of T cell responses to AZD1222 COVID-19 vaccine. General study findings and limits: Only after the peak T cell response were repertoires sampled. Donors skewed white British and female; clonal diversity was possibly underestimated. Following two doses of AZD1222, Spike-specific TCR breadth and depth rose. Nearly half of unique spike-specific TCRs reportedly avoided B.1.351 and B.1.1.7 mutated regions.

Only in-frame clones appear in the TCRdb table, and some are missing; sequencing was by immunoSEQ multiplex PCR. The sample consists of about 120,000 clones, roughly nine tenths of them appearing once. This clone showed up just once. Its antigen is unknown. CDR1 is MNHNY and CDR2 is SVGAGI in the germline V gene (reference sequence). The CDR3 runs 15 residues. V dropped 0 bases and J dropped 8 bases, with 16 bases sitting between them. The clonotype originates from an adult in good health. The sequencing here drew on peripheral blood, taken on day 0 of AZD1222 vaccination. This chain joins TRBV6-6 and TRBJ1-2, with a tentative D call TRBD1 (6 bases). The DNA for the CDR3 is TGTGCCAGCAGTTACTCCCGGGACACGTCGTTGGGCTACACCTTC. Amino acids: CASSYSRDTSLGYTF.